The T cell receptor beta chain described here comes from a study of long-term antiretroviral therapy in people with HIV. Study context: It was about a decade before the 2015 immediate-ART recommendation that the earliest samples were taken. Whole-study findings and limits: Diversity remained lower than transplant donor controls, even though it increased after ART.

Each sample contained roughly 0.9-10 million cryopreserved PBMC, thawed before DNA extraction. This clone was seen a single time. Its antigen is as yet unknown. Run at survey level, the immunoSEQ assay was version v3.0. The table came from immunoSEQ multiplex PCR; TCRdb's copy has only in-frame clones and leaves some out. The data contain 23,000 or so clones, roughly four fifths of them singletons. The TCR was taken from a man in his fifties or sixties with HIV. Material: unsorted PBMCs, obtained 0.3 years after starting antiretroviral therapy.

The CDR3 here is CASSESPASTDTQYF. The CDR3 bases are TGTGCCAGCAGTGAGAGCCCGGCTAGCACAGATACGCAGTATTTT. V and J are TRBV6-4 and TRBJ2-3; D remains ambiguous. The V and J ends lost 3 bases and 0 bases respectively, with 10 bases between them. Germline CDR1 and CDR2: MRHNA and SNTAGT. This CDR3 is built from 15 residues.